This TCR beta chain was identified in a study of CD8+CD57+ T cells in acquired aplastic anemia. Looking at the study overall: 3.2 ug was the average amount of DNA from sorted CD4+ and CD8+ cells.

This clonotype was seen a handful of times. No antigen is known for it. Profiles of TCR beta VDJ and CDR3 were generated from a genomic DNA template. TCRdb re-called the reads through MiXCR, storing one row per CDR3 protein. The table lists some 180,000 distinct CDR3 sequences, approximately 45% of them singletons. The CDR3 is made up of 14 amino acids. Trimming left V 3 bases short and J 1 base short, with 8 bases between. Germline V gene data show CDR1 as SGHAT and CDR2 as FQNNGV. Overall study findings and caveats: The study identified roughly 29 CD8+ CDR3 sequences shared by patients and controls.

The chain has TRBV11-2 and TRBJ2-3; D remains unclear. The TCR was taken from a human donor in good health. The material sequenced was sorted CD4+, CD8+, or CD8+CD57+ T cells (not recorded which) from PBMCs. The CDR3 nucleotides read TGTGCCAGCAGCTTTTCTGGGGGCACAGATACGCAGTATTTT. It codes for CASSFSGGTDTQYF.